This TCR beta chain was found in a study of CD8 T cells in Susac syndrome. CDR3 length equals 14 residues. V dropped 1 base and J dropped 2 bases, with 8 bases sitting between them. Germline values: CDR1 GTSNPN, CDR2 SVGIG (reference sequence). The multiple sclerosis controls consisted of treatment-naive patients with relapsing-remitting disease, either stable or active. The authors negatively isolated CD8+ and CD4+ T cells and FACS-enriched TEMRA cells. Reverse transcription of about 0.5 to 1 ug RNA used random hexamers. TCR beta CDR3 was amplified by immunoSEQ covering 54 Vbeta and 13 Jbeta. TCRdb used MiXCR to reprocess the immunoSEQ multiplex PCR reads, holding one entry per CDR3 protein. The sample records about 440,000 distinct CDR3 sequences, roughly 85% being singletons.

The receptor's source is a human donor with multiple sclerosis. Sequenced input: CD8+ T cells from PBMCs. This rearrangement joins TRBV30 to TRBJ2-2; D gene uncertain. The CDR3 region is CAWSGLPNTGELFF. For the CDR3, the DNA is TGTGCCTGGAGTGGACTTCCCAACACCGGGGAGCTGTTTTTT.